The TCR beta chain described here comes from a study of blood T cell repertoires in COVID-19. Study at large: Some COVID-19 samples were acute and others convalescent; all came from the United States, Italy and Spain. Nucleic acid was either cDNA or gDNA, and it came from T cells, B-cell-depleted T cells, or PBMCs.

In the original analysis: The assay estimated nucleated cells by amplifying reference gene primers. Assay: immunoSEQ multiplex PCR; the TCRdb copy retains only in-frame clones and omits some. D and trimming were read from the DNA, whereas the V and J calls and clone size are those reported in that table. The repertoire holds tens of thousands of clones, with approximately 80% as singletons. CDR3 length: 15 residues. CDR1 and CDR2 (germline): MNHEY, SMNVEV (reference sequence). The V gene end was trimmed by 3 bases and the J gene end by 4 bases; junction bases not matched to a gene: 3. The rearrangement uses TRBV27 and TRBJ1-6, with TRBD1 matching over 7 bases. This receptor was taken from a man in his 60s with acute or convalescent COVID-19. What was sequenced was peripheral blood. The CDR3 sequence is CASSLTGKYNSPLHF. The CDR3 DNA reads as TGTGCCAGCAGTTTGACAGGGAAATATAATTCACCCCTCCACTTT.